The 29 T cell receptor beta chains listed next were all sequenced from one sample in a study of blood T cells in healthy people across ages. Primed by a sample-barcoded 5' primer and a J-beta primer mix, a second PCR proceeded for about 7 to 11 cycles. In TCRdb, the 5' RACE reads were re-called with MiXCR into one record per CDR3 protein. The data contain approximately 1.5 million distinct CDR3 sequences, 30% to 35% of them singletons. The sample taken for sequencing was blood. The receptors shown here come from a woman in her twenties or thirties in good health.

This clonotype was recorded a few times. Just one base apart from a much larger clone, this may be a read error. The J gene is TRBJ1-2, the V gene TRBV6-6, with TRBD1 as a possible D gene (5 bases). The V gene's germline CDR1 is MNHNY and CDR2 SVGAGI (reference sequence). CDR3 size: 14 residues. CDR3 protein: CASNYSGGNYGYTF. Here the CDR3 DNA reads TGTGCCAGCAATTACTCCGGGGGTAACTATGGCTACACCTTC.

The table lists this clonotype with many counts. The CDR3 DNA reads TGCAGTGCTACTCTCGGGACTAGCTACGAGCAGTACTTC. This encodes CSATLGTSYEQYF. The gene calls are TRBV20-1 and TRBJ2-7; 8 bases align to TRBD2. V shed 4 bases and J 3 bases; nucleotides not matched to a gene: 5. This CDR3 region has 13 residues. Germline V gives CDR1 DFQATT, CDR2 SNEGSKA (reference sequence).

The sample holds a few counts of this clonotype. The chain employs TRBV27 and TRBJ2-5, with D perhaps matching TRBD2 (6 bases). The CDR3 loop spans 16 amino acids. Trimming removed 5 bases at V and 5 bases at J, with 21 bases between. Per the germline V gene, CDR1 is MNHEY and CDR2 is SMNVEV (reference sequence). The CDR3 DNA reads as TGTGCCAGCAGTCTGACCGGGACTCTCAATCGGGAGACCCAGTACTTC. Translation gives CASSLTGTLNRETQYF.

There are a few counts of this clonotype. The rearrangement joins TRBV2 to TRBJ2-3; 10 bases are a match to TRBD1. This CDR3 spans 15 amino acids. J was trimmed by 0 bases and V by 6 bases; bases with no gene match: 3. Germline CDR1 is SNHLY and CDR2 is FYNNEI. The CDR3 nucleotides are TGTGCCAGCAGATGGGGACAGGGGAGCACAGATACGCAGTATTTT. Translating gives CASRWGQGSTDTQYF.

The table lists this clonotype with a few counts. The chain combines TRBV25-1 with TRBJ1-2; TRBD1 might be the D (5 bases). V lost 2 bases, J lost 4 bases, and 8 bases lay in between. The CDR3 consists of 13 residues. Germline CDR1 is MGHDK and CDR2 is SYGVNS. DNA for the CDR3: TGTGCCAGCAGTGAAAAAAGGGGCTATGGCTACACCTTC. Protein: CASSEKRGYGYTF.

The chain links TRBV2 to TRBJ2-7, with 8 bases matching TRBD1. V lost 5 bases, J lost 4 bases, and 16 bases stayed unmatched. The CDR3 length is 17 residues. The V gene's germline CDR1 is SNHLY and CDR2 FYNNEI. The DNA for the CDR3 is TGTGCCAGCAGTCCCCCGGTCTCAGGGGGCATATTTTACGAGCAGTACTTC. Translating gives CASSPPVSGGIFYEQYF.

The V call is TRBV28, the J call TRBJ1-6; D might be TRBD1 (6 bases). This CDR3 has 13 amino acids. V was pared by 6 bases and J by 5 bases, with 8 bases between. From germline, CDR1 is MDHEN and CDR2 SYDVKM. Here the CDR3 DNA reads TGTGCCAGCAGAAGACAGGATAATTCACCCCTCCACTTT. Amino acid sequence: CASRRQDNSPLHF.

On this clonotype: A read error may be the cause here, since a much bigger clone is one base away. The genes are TRBV10-3 and TRBJ2-5; TRBD2 matches 8 bases. Germline V gene sequence: CDR1 ENHRY, CDR2 SYGVKD. This CDR3 spans 14 amino acids. With 3 bases clipped from V and 7 bases from J, the junction kept 7 bases outside the gene matches. CDR3 sequence: CAISDLHSGGTQYF. CDR3 nucleotide sequence: TGTGCCATCAGTGACCTTCACAGCGGGGGGACCCAGTACTTC.

This sequence joins TRBV29-1 and TRBJ1-2; 10 nucleotides agree with TRBD1. This CDR3 contains 14 residues. Germline loops: CDR1 SQVTM, CDR2 ANQGSEA. J lost 4 bases, V lost 4 bases, and 6 bases had no gene match. As DNA, the CDR3 is TGCAGCGTTGCCCCGGGACAGGGGAGCTATGGCTACACCTTC. Translation gives CSVAPGQGSYGYTF.

This clonotype was found a few times. DNA of the CDR3: TGCAGTGCTAGCCCGGGAACTGACAATGAGCAGTTCTTC. It codes for CSASPGTDNEQFF. This chain links TRBV20-1 with TRBJ2-1, with D perhaps matching TRBD2 (5 bases). Germline-derived CDR1 and CDR2 are DFQATT and SNEGSKA (reference sequence). The CDR3 spans 13 residues. V was trimmed by 3 bases and J by 5 bases, leaving 11 bases between them.

This chain uses TRBV20-1 with TRBJ2-7, with 7 bases lining up with TRBD1. CDR1 and CDR2 (germline): DFQATT, SNEGSKA (reference sequence). The CDR3 is made up of 15 amino acids. V shed 1 base, J shed 0 bases, and the junction held 6 bases outside the gene matches. The CDR3 DNA reads as TGCAGTGCTAGAGCCCGGGACAGTTTCTCCTACGAGCAGTACTTC. Translating gives CSARARDSFSYEQYF.

This clonotype was counted between two and nine times. The chain joins TRBV20-1 to TRBJ2-4, with TRBD2 identical over 10 bases. This CDR3 comprises 14 residues. Germline CDR1 is DFQATT and CDR2 is SNEGSKA (reference sequence). V shed 5 bases, J shed 13 bases, and the junction held 14 bases outside the gene matches. The CDR3 loop is CSAASGTSVGVQYF. The CDR3 nucleotides read TGCAGTGCTGCATCCGGGACTAGCGTAGGGGTGCAGTACTTC.

This clonotype was seen ten or more times. The V gene is TRBV5-6, the J gene TRBJ1-4, with no clear D. CDR1 and CDR2 (germline): SGHDT, YYEEEE. V was cut by 0 bases and J by 6 bases, with 6 bases left in between. This CDR3 region has 13 residues. The CDR3 DNA follows: TGTGCCAGCAGCTTGGGAGGGCATGAAAAACTGTTTTTT. This encodes CASSLGGHEKLFF.

This clonotype was detected only a few times. V is TRBV3-1 and J is TRBJ2-3; D is possibly TRBD2 (6 bases). Germline V gene lookup returns CDR1 LGHDT and CDR2 YNNKEL (reference sequence). Deletions cut 4 bases from V and 6 bases from J, with 14 bases between. This CDR3 contains 14 residues. The chain's CDR3 is CASSRDSTRDTQYF. In DNA, the CDR3 is TGTGCCAGCAGCCGGGACTCCACGAGGGATACGCAGTATTTT.

This clonotype showed up just a few times. The V call is TRBV27, the J call TRBJ1-2, with D maybe TRBD1 (5 bases). CDR1 is MNHEY and CDR2 is SMNVEV in the germline V gene (reference sequence). The CDR3 spans 11 residues. Trimming removed 9 bases at V and 8 bases at J, with 13 bases between. DNA for the CDR3: TGTGCCAGTTACGGGCAGGGAGGCTACACCTTC. It encodes CASYGQGGYTF.

The table lists this clonotype with a few counts. The rearrangement joins TRBV20-1 to TRBJ1-4; D is undetermined. This CDR3 is built from 11 residues. Germline values: CDR1 DFQATT, CDR2 SNEGSKA (reference sequence). V was trimmed by 5 bases and J by 7 bases, leaving 8 bases between them. The CDR3 spells CSALMGEKLFF. The CDR3 DNA reads as TGCAGTGCTCTTATGGGTGAAAAACTGTTTTTT.

A few counts support this clonotype. The chain is built from TRBV20-1 and TRBJ2-5, with 9 positions matching TRBD2. The ends lost 5 bases at V and 4 bases at J; junction bases unmatched: 8. The germline gives CDR1 DFQATT, CDR2 SNEGSKA (reference sequence). The CDR3 sequence is 14 residues long. This CDR3 reads CSAPPLAGLETQYF. CDR3 DNA: TGCAGTGCTCCTCCGCTAGCGGGATTAGAGACCCAGTACTTC.

The CDR3 spells CASTPRISGNTIYF. CDR3 bases: TGTGCCAGCACCCCAAGGATCTCTGGAAACACCATATATTTT. The chain uses TRBV12-3 or TRBV12-4 and TRBJ1-3; D uncertain. This CDR3 spans 14 amino acids. The ends were cut back, 7 bases at V and 0 bases at J, with 10 bases in the middle.

In regard to this clonotype: The junction does not match germline at one end; this may be a read error. The rearrangement joins TRBV18 to TRBJ2-1; weak D call: TRBD1 (6 bases). Germline V gene lookup returns CDR1 KGHSH and CDR2 LQKENI. The CDR3 runs 13 residues. The CDR3 nucleotides read TGTGCCAGCTCACGGAACAGGGACAATGGGCAGTTCTTC. Translation: CASSRNRDNGQFF.

This clonotype was recorded only once. As DNA, the CDR3 is TGTGCCAGCAGCTCTTTGAGACAGCAAGAGACCCAGTACTTC. Translating gives CASSSLRQQETQYF. V usage is TRBV5-6 and J usage is TRBJ2-5, with D possibly TRBD1 on 5 matching bases. The CDR3 length is 14 residues. Per germline, CDR1 SGHDT and CDR2 YYEEEE. Trimming removed 3 bases at V and 2 bases at J, with 11 bases between. The full variable domain, in which reference TRBV5-6 and TRBJ2-5 provide the parts outside the CDR3, is DAGVTQSPTHLIKTRGQQVTLRCSPKSGHDTVSWYQQALGQGPQFIFQYYEEEERQRGNFPDRFSGHQFPNYSSELNVNALLLGDSALYLCASSSLRQQETQYFGPGTRLLVL.

This clonotype came up many times. This chain links TRBV7-6 with TRBJ2-7, with D possibly matching TRBD1 (5 bases). The CDR3 covers 16 residues. V was clipped by 2 bases and J by 3 bases, with 17 bases between them. Germline CDR1 is SGHVS and CDR2 is FNYEAQ. The CDR3 here is CASSLTPQGMGYEQYF. In DNA, the CDR3 is TGTGCCAGCAGCTTAACCCCCCAGGGAATGGGCTACGAGCAGTACTTC.

A few counts support this clonotype. The CDR3 here is CASSSPDKRTDTQYF. The CDR3 DNA is TGTGCCAGCAGCTCCCCGGACAAGCGCACAGATACGCAGTATTTT. The chain combines TRBV7-6 with TRBJ2-3, with D perhaps TRBD1 (5 bases). V was clipped by 4 bases and J by 1 base, with 12 bases between them. The germline V gene has CDR1 SGHVS and CDR2 FNYEAQ. This CDR3 has 15 amino acids. The whole variable domain, remainder taken from reference TRBV7-6 and TRBJ2-3, is GAGVSQSPRYKVTKRGQDVALRCDPISGHVSLYWYRQALGQGPEFLTYFNYEAQQDKSGLPNDRFSAERPEGSISTLTIQRTEQRDSAMYRCASSSPDKRTDTQYFGPGTRLTVL.

The chain has TRBV2 and TRBJ2-3; 11 nucleotides agree with TRBD2. CDR3 length: 16 residues. The V and J ends lost 8 bases and 9 bases, in that order; junction bases with no gene match: 16. The germline V gene encodes CDR1 SNHLY and CDR2 FYNNEI. The CDR3 DNA reads TGTGCCAGCCAATCCACTTCTAGCGGGGGGCCGGTAACGCAGTATTTT. Protein product: CASQSTSSGGPVTQYF.

CDR3 nucleotide sequence: TGCGCCAGCAGCCAAGCAGGCCACAGGGGGCCAGCGGGCACTGAAGCTTTCTTT. Translated: CASSQAGHRGPAGTEAFF. The gene calls are TRBV4-1 and TRBJ1-1; TRBD1 matches at 9 bases. Trimming at V came to 1 base and at J to 4 bases, leaving 13 bases not matched to a gene. Germline V CDR1 and CDR2: MGHRA, YSYEKL. The CDR3 totals 18 residues.

There are many counts of this clonotype. V usage is TRBV29-1 and J usage is TRBJ2-1, with D possibly matching TRBD2 (5 bases). Per germline, CDR1 SQVTM and CDR2 ANQGSEA. Trimming removed 3 bases at V and 11 bases at J, with 17 bases between. CDR3 size: 13 residues. The CDR3 loop is CSVEEARAVKQFF. DNA for the CDR3: TGCAGCGTTGAGGAGGCGCGGGCAGTGAAGCAGTTCTTC.

V and J are TRBV15 and TRBJ2-7, with 8 bases aligning to TRBD1. Per the germline V gene, CDR1 is LNHNV and CDR2 is YYDKDF (reference sequence). CDR3 length equals 14 residues. Trimming cost V 5 bases and J 5 bases; bases outside gene matches: 8. CDR3 sequence: CATSLGAGGNEQYF. CDR3 DNA: TGTGCCACCAGCCTAGGGGCAGGGGGCAACGAGCAGTACTTC.

This clonotype was seen a handful of times. A much larger clone lies a single base off, so this may be a read error. The rearrangement uses TRBV20-1 and TRBJ2-5; TRBD2 agrees at 11 bases. The CDR3 contains 14 residues. The germline V gene encodes CDR1 DFQATT and CDR2 SNEGSKA (reference sequence). V was pared by 4 bases and J by 9 bases, with 10 bases of the junction left unmatched. CDR3 DNA: TGCAGTGCTAAGAGACTAGCGGGGTGGGAGGCCCAGTACTTC. Its protein product is CSAKRLAGWEAQYF.

This clonotype was counted between two and nine times. The chain joins TRBV24-1 to TRBJ1-2; D is uncertain. V was pared by 5 bases and J by 10 bases, with 10 bases between. Germline V gene sequence: CDR1 KGHDR, CDR2 SFDVKD. The CDR3 contains 11 residues. CDR3 nucleotides: TGTGCCACCAGTGCAGGAGGGATCTACACCTTC. Its translation: CATSAGGIYTF.

The count of this clonotype is one. The chain carries TRBV5-1 and TRBJ2-3, with D possibly matching TRBD2 (5 bases). The CDR3 consists of 13 residues. Deletions cut 4 bases from V and 8 bases from J, with 14 bases between. The V gene's germline CDR1 is SGHRS and CDR2 YFSETQ. The CDR3 region is CASSPRTRVTQYF. CDR3 sequence (DNA): TGCGCCAGCAGCCCCCGTACGCGGGTTACGCAGTATTTT.